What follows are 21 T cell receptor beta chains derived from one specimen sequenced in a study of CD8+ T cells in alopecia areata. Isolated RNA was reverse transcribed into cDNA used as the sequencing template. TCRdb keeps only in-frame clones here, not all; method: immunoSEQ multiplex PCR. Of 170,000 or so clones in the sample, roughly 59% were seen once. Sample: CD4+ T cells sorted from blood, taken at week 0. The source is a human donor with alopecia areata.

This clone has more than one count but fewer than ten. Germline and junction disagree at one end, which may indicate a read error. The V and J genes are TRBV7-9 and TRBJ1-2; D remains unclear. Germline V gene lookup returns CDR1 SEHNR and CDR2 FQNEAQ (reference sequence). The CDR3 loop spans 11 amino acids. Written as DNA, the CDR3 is TGTGCCAGCAGCTCCCTTGGGCAACAAGCCTTC. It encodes CASSSLGQQAF.

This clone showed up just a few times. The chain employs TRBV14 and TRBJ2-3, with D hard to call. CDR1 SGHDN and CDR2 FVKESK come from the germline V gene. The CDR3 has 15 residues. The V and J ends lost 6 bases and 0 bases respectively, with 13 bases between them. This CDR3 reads CASRGIASSTDTQYF. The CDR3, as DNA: TGTGCCAGCAGAGGAATTGCCTCTAGCACAGATACGCAGTATTTT.

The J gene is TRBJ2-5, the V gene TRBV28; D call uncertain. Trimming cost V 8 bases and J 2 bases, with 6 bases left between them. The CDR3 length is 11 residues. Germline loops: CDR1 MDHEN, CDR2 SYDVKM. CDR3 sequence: CASGLQETQYF. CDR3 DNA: TGTGCCAGCGGGCTTCAAGAGACCCAGTACTTC.

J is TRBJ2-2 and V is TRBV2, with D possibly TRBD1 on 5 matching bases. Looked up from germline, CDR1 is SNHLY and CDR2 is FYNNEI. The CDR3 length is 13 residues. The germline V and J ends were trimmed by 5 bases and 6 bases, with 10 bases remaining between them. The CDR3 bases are TGTGCCAGCAGTTCCGACAGCGCCGGGGAGCTGTTTTTT. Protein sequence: CASSSDSAGELFF.

Here the CDR3 reads CASSLYLGGSSYEQYF. In DNA form, the CDR3 reads TGTGCCAGCAGCTTATACTTGGGCGGAAGCTCCTACGAGCAGTACTTC. This chain uses TRBV7-9 with TRBJ2-7; D is unclear. With 2 bases removed from V and 0 bases from J, the gap between germline ends came to 14 bases. The germline V gene encodes CDR1 SEHNR and CDR2 FQNEAQ (reference sequence). The CDR3 contains 16 residues. Complete variable domain (other parts from reference TRBV7-9 and TRBJ2-7): DTGVSQNPRHKITKRGQNVTFRCDPISEHNRLYWYRQTLGQGPEFLTYFQNEAQLEKSRLLSDRFSAERPKGSFSTLEIQRTEQGDSAMYLCASSLYLGGSSYEQYFGPGTRLTVT.

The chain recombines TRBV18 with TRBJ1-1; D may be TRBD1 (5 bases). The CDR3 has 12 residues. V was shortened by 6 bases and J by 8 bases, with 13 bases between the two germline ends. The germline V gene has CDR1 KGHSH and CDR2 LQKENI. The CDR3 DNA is TGTGCCAGCTCGCACACAGGTCCCGAAGCTTTCTTT. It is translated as CASSHTGPEAFF.

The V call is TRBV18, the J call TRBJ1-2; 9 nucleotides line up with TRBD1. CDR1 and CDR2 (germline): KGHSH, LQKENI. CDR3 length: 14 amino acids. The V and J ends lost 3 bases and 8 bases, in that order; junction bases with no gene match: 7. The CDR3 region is CASSPLGQGEGYTF. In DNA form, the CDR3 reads TGTGCCAGCTCACCTTTGGGACAGGGCGAAGGCTACACCTTC.

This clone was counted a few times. CDR3 sequence (DNA): TGTGCCAGTAGTACCTGGACTAGCGGGGGACTAAGGGAGGCAGATACGCAGTATTTT. Translation: CASSTWTSGGLREADTQYF. V gene TRBV19 combines with J gene TRBJ2-3; 13 bases align to TRBD2. CDR1 is LNHDA and CDR2 is SQIVND in the germline V gene (reference sequence). This CDR3 contains 19 residues. Trimming took 4 bases from V and 4 from J; bases not matched to a gene: 14.

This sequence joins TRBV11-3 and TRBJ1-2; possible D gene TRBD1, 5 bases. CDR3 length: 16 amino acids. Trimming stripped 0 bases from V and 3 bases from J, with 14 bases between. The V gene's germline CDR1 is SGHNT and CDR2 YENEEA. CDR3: CASSLDDGGTYYGYTF. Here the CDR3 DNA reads TGTGCCAGCAGCTTAGATGATGGCGGGACTTACTATGGCTACACCTTC.

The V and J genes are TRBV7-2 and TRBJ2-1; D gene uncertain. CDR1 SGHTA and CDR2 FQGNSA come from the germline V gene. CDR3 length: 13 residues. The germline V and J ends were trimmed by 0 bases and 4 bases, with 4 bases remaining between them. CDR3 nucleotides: TGTGCCAGCAGCTTAGCGGTTTACAATGAGCAGTTCTTC. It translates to CASSLAVYNEQFF. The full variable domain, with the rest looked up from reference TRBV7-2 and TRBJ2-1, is GAGVSQSPSNKVTEKGKDVELRCDPISGHTALYWYRQSLGQGLEFLIYFQGNSAPDKSGLPSDRFSAERTGGSVSTLTIQRTQQEDSAVYLCASSLAVYNEQFFGPGTRLTVL.

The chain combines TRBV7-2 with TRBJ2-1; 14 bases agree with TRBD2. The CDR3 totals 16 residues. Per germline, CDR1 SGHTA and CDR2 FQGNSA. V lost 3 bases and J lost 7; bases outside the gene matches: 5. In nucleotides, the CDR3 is TGTGCCAGCAGCTTCGGACTAGCGGGGGGAGAGAATGAGCAGTTCTTC. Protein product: CASSFGLAGGENEQFF.

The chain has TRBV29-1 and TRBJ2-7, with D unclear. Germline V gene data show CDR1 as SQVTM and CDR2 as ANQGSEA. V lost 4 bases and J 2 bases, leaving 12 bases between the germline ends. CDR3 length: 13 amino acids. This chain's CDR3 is CSVAIGSTYEQYF. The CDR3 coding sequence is TGCAGCGTTGCTATTGGGTCGACCTACGAGCAGTACTTC.

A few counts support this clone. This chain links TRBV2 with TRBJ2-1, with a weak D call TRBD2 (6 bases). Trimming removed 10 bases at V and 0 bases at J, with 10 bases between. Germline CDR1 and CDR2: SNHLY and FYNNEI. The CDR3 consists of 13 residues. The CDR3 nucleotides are TGTGCCATCTCCGGGGGCTCCTACAATGAGCAGTTCTTC. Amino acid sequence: CAISGGSYNEQFF.

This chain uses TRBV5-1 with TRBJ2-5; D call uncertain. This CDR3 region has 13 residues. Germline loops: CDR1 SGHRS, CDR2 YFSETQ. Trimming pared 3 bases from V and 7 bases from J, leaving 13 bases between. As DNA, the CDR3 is TGCGCCAGCAGCTCGGACGGCCCGGGGACCCAGTACTTC. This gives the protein CASSSDGPGTQYF.

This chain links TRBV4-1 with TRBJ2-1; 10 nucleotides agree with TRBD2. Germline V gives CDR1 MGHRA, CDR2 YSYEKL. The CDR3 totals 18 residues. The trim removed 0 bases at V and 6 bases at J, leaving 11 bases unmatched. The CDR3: CASSQDPAGTSVGNEQFF. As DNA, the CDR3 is TGCGCCAGCAGCCAAGATCCTGCCGGGACTAGCGTAGGCAATGAGCAGTTCTTC.

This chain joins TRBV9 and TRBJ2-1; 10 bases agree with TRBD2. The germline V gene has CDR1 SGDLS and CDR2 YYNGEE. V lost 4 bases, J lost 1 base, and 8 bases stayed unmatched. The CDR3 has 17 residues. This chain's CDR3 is CASSTRGLARSYNEQFF. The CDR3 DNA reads TGTGCCAGCAGCACCCGGGGACTAGCGAGGTCCTACAATGAGCAGTTCTTC.

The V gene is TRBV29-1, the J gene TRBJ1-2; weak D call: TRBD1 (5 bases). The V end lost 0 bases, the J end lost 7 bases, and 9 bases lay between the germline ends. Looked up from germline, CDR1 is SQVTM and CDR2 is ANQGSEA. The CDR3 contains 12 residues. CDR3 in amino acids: CSVEEQGAGYTF. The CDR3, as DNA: TGCAGCGTTGAAGAGCAGGGTGCTGGCTACACCTTC.

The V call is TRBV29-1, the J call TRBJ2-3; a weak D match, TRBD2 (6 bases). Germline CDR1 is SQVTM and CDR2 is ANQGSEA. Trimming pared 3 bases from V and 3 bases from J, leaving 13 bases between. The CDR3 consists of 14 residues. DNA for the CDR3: TGCAGCGTTGAGGAGACTAGAGCGACAGATACGCAGTATTTT. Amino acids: CSVEETRATDTQYF.

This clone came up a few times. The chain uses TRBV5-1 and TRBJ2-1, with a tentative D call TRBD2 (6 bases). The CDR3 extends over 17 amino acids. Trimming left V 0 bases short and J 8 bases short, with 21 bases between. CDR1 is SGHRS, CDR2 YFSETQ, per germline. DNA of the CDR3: TGCGCCAGCAGCTTGGCCGTCGGCGGGGTAGTCGTCGATGAGCAGTTCTTC. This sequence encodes CASSLAVGGVVVDEQFF.

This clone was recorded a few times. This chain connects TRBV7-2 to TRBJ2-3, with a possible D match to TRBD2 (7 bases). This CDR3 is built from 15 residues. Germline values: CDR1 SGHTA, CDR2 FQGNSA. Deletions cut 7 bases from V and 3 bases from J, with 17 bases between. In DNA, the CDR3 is TGTGCCAGCACCCCCGAGGGGGGGCGGACAGATACGCAGTATTTT. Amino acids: CASTPEGGRTDTQYF.

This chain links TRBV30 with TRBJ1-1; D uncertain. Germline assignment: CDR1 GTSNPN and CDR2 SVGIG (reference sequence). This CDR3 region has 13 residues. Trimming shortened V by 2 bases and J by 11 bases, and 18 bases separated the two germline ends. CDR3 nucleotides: TGTGCCTGGAGTCCAATATCGATCGGGGTGGCTTTCTTT. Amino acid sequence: CAWSPISIGVAFF.